The 27 T cell receptor beta chains reported below all come from one sample, sequenced in a study of T cells after yellow fever vaccination. MiXCR was run by TCRdb on the 5' RACE reads, yielding one entry per CDR3 protein. Found here are around 610,000 distinct CDR3 sequences, about 13% of them singletons; the top ten hold more than 12%. The source was PBMCs, collected on the day of the yellow fever booster vaccination. The receptors were gathered from a young man who received the YFV17D yellow fever vaccine.

This chain links TRBV11-2 with TRBJ2-6; possible D gene TRBD1, 5 bases. Germline V lookup: CDR1 SGHAT, CDR2 FQNNGV. V was trimmed by 4 bases and J by 4 bases, leaving 20 bases between them. The CDR3 totals 18 residues. The CDR3 coding sequence is TGTGCCAGCAGCTCATTTCTCATCAGGGCTGGAGGGGCCAACGTCCTGACTTTC. This sequence encodes CASSSFLIRAGGANVLTF.

This clonotype occurred many times. The V call is TRBV20-1, the J call TRBJ2-7; perhaps TRBD2 as D (6 bases). Trimming shortened V by 3 bases and J by 3 bases, and 6 bases separated the two germline ends. CDR1 and CDR2 from the germline V gene are DFQATT and SNEGSKA (reference sequence). This CDR3 is 11 amino acids long. The chain's CDR3 is CSASSGYEQYF. DNA for the CDR3: TGCAGTGCTAGTAGCGGCTACGAGCAGTACTTC.

The V gene is TRBV29-1, the J gene TRBJ2-6; 8 bases are shared with TRBD1. After removal of 2 bases from V and 3 bases from J, the junction contained 9 bases not matched to a gene. CDR3 size: 17 residues. Germline V gene lookup returns CDR1 SQVTM and CDR2 ANQGSEA. The CDR3 protein is CSVETAAGGRGANVLTF. CDR3 nucleotides: TGCAGCGTTGAAACGGCGGCAGGGGGCCGTGGGGCCAACGTCCTGACTTTC. Together with reference TRBV29-1 and TRBJ2-6, the CDR3 gives the full variable domain: SAVISQKPSRDICQRGTSLTIQCQVDSQVTMMFWYRQQPGQSLTLIATANQGSEATYESGFVIDKFPISRPNLTFSTLTVSNMSPEDSSIYLCSVETAAGGRGANVLTFGAGSRLTVL.

The rearrangement joins TRBV7-8 to TRBJ2-1, with 8 bases matching TRBD2. The junction had 13 bases not matched to a gene; V was cut back by 7 bases and J by 8 bases. This CDR3 comprises 15 residues. Germline V gene lookup returns CDR1 SGHVS and CDR2 FQNEAQ. CDR3 residues: CASTNRGGRFDEQFF. In DNA, the CDR3 is TGTGCCAGCACCAACCGGGGGGGGCGGTTTGATGAGCAGTTCTTC.

This clonotype was seen a few times. The chain combines TRBV27 with TRBJ2-1, with D perhaps TRBD2 (5 bases). Trimming took off 4 bases at V and 1 base at J, with 14 bases between the two ends. Germline CDR1 MNHEY, CDR2 SMNVEV (reference sequence). CDR3 size: 16 residues. The CDR3: CASSSPLTSSYNEQFF. CDR3 sequence (DNA): TGTGCCAGCAGTTCCCCCCTTACTAGTTCCTACAATGAGCAGTTCTTC.

The rearrangement joins TRBV20-1 to TRBJ2-7; D possibly corresponds to TRBD2 (5 bases). The length of the CDR3 is 13 residues. V was cut by 3 bases and J by 6 bases, with 15 bases left in between. The germline V gene encodes CDR1 DFQATT and CDR2 SNEGSKA (reference sequence). CDR3 in DNA: TGCAGTGCTAGGGCGGGCAATTTGGGCGAGCAGTACTTC. The encoded protein is CSARAGNLGEQYF.

This clonotype has only a few counts. J is TRBJ2-2 and V is TRBV24-1; D not resolved. The CDR3 contains 17 residues. Germline V gene sequence: CDR1 KGHDR, CDR2 SFDVKD. V lost 2 bases to trimming and J lost 2 bases, with 14 bases between them. Written as DNA, the CDR3 is TGTGCCACCAGTGATTCATCGGCCCCGAGTAACACCGGGGAGCTGTTTTTT. As protein: CATSDSSAPSNTGELFF.

The chain combines TRBV21-1 with TRBJ1-2; the table assigns TRBD1, which was not confirmed against the DNA. TRBV21-1 represents a pseudogene. The CDR3 spans 16 residues. In DNA, the CDR3 is TGTGCCAGCAGCAAACAAGTCGCTCAGGGGGTGTTTGGCTACACCTTC. The encoded protein is CASSKQVAQGVFGYTF.

This clonotype was detected a few times. This chain links TRBV6-2 or TRBV6-3 with TRBJ2-6; D is unresolved. CDR3 length: 16 amino acids. Trimming took off 2 bases at V and 0 bases at J, with 8 bases between the two ends. Germline lookup yields CDR1 MNHEY and CDR2 SVGEGT. The CDR3 coding sequence is TGTGCCAGCAGTTACCCGGATCTCTCTGGGGCCAACGTCCTGACTTTC. It is translated as CASSYPDLSGANVLTF.

This clonotype has more than one count but fewer than ten. This chain uses TRBV7-2 with TRBJ2-1; 7 nucleotides align to TRBD2. CDR3 length: 15 residues. Germline V gives CDR1 SGHTA, CDR2 FQGNSA. V gave up 3 bases and J gave up 7 bases; unmatched junction bases: 9. CDR3 loop: CASSFRLREGNEQFF. The DNA for the CDR3 is TGTGCCAGCAGCTTCCGATTGAGGGAGGGGAATGAGCAGTTCTTC.

The CDR3 is CASSLVSDRSYNEQFF. CDR3 DNA sequence: TGTGCCAGCAGCTTAGTTAGCGACCGCTCCTACAATGAGCAGTTCTTC. This chain joins TRBV7-8 and TRBJ2-1; a possible D gene is TRBD2 (5 bases). This CDR3 spans 16 amino acids. Germline assignment: CDR1 SGHVS and CDR2 FQNEAQ. Trimming removed 1 base from V and 0 bases from J, with 10 bases in between.

This clonotype appeared a few times. This chain links TRBV30 with TRBJ1-4, with D unresolved. CDR1 is GTSNPN and CDR2 is SVGIG in the germline V gene (reference sequence). The CDR3 has 13 residues. V was shortened by 1 base and J by 5 bases, with 8 bases between the two germline ends. DNA of the CDR3: TGTGCCTGGAGTGAATCCGGCAATGAAAAACTGTTTTTT. Amino acids: CAWSESGNEKLFF.

Only a few counts were recorded for this clonotype. The J gene is TRBJ2-7, the V gene TRBV4-3, with a possible D match to TRBD1 (5 bases). Looked up from germline, CDR1 is LGHNA and CDR2 is YSLEER. The V gene lost 0 bases and the J gene lost 1 base, with 10 bases spanning the gap. CDR3 length: 15 residues. The CDR3 DNA reads as TGCGCCAGCAGCCAAGATTTGGACACGTCCTACGAGCAGTACTTC. Translating it yields CASSQDLDTSYEQYF.

The chain recombines TRBV18 with TRBJ1-4; TRBD1 matches at 7 bases. The CDR3 covers 13 residues. Per the germline V gene, CDR1 is KGHSH and CDR2 is LQKENI. With V trimmed by 8 bases and J by 5 bases, 5 bases remained unmatched. CDR3 region: CASRRDRNEKLFF. The CDR3 DNA reads TGTGCCAGCCGCCGGGACAGAAATGAAAAACTGTTTTTT.

The sample holds many counts of this clonotype. This chain connects TRBV6-1 to TRBJ2-6; D remains unclear. With 6 bases removed from V and 0 bases from J, the gap between germline ends came to 9 bases. The CDR3 sequence is 15 residues long. Germline CDR1 reads MNHNS; CDR2 reads SASEGT. CDR3 in DNA: TGTGCCAGCAGCCGAGTTTTCTCTGGGGCCAACGTCCTGACTTTC. As protein: CASSRVFSGANVLTF.

This clonotype was seen more than once but under ten times. The V and J genes are TRBV6-2 or TRBV6-3 and TRBJ2-1, with 11 bases fitting TRBD2. The CDR3 is made up of 17 amino acids. The trim removed 6 bases at V and 2 bases at J, leaving 9 bases unmatched. From germline, CDR1 is MNHEY and CDR2 SVGEGT. CDR3 loop: CASRVSGRGKAYNEQFF. CDR3 bases: TGTGCCAGCAGAGTTAGCGGGAGGGGGAAGGCCTACAATGAGCAGTTCTTC.

This chain joins TRBV6-5 and TRBJ2-3; no definite D call. The germline V and J ends were trimmed by 2 bases and 3 bases, with 12 bases remaining between them. Germline V gene sequence: CDR1 MNHEY, CDR2 SVGAGI. The CDR3 has 15 residues. CDR3 sequence reads: CASSYGRFGTDTQYF. The CDR3, as DNA: TGTGCCAGCAGTTACGGTCGTTTTGGAACAGATACGCAGTATTTT.

This clonotype was counted ten times or more. The chain joins TRBV10-3 to TRBJ1-5; TRBD1 is a possible D gene (6 bases). Trimming left V 5 bases short and J 0 bases short, with 11 bases between. Germline CDR1 ENHRY, CDR2 SYGVKD. This CDR3 spans 15 amino acids. The DNA for the CDR3 is TGTGCCATCAGTCGGGACAAGTATAGCAATCAGCCCCAGCATTTT. Encoded protein: CAISRDKYSNQPQHF.

This clonotype was detected ten times or more. The rearrangement links TRBV20-1 to TRBJ2-3, with D unclear. The V gene lost 0 bases and the J gene lost 0 bases, with 10 bases spanning the gap. The V gene's germline CDR1 is DFQATT and CDR2 SNEGSKA (reference sequence). The CDR3 is made up of 15 amino acids. CDR3 nucleotide sequence: TGCAGTGCTAGAGATCGGCACCAAAGCACAGATACGCAGTATTTT. Protein product: CSARDRHQSTDTQYF.

This clonotype was seen more than once but under ten times. The chain joins TRBV7-2 to TRBJ2-2; the D is unclear. CDR1 and CDR2 (germline): SGHTA, FQGNSA. Trimming removed 7 bases from V and 5 bases from J, with 8 bases in between. The CDR3 spans 12 residues. The CDR3 DNA follows: TGTGCCAGCATCCTGGGGACCGGGGAGCTGTTTTTT. It codes for CASILGTGELFF.

This clonotype appeared a few times. The gene calls are TRBV7-9 and TRBJ2-3, with TRBD2 matching 7 bases. This CDR3 has 15 residues. The trim removed 4 bases at V and 0 bases at J, leaving 4 bases unmatched. Germline CDR1 SEHNR, CDR2 FQNEAQ (reference sequence). The CDR3 coding sequence is TGTGCCAGCAGCTGGGGGGGACCCAGCACAGATACGCAGTATTTT. Amino acid sequence: CASSWGGPSTDTQYF. Looking up the rest from reference TRBV7-9 and TRBJ2-3 gives the full variable domain: DTGVSQNPRHKITKRGQNVTFRCDPISEHNRLYWYRQTLGQGPEFLTYFQNEAQLEKSRLLSDRFSAERPKGSFSTLEIQRTEQGDSAMYLCASSWGGPSTDTQYFGPGTRLTVL.

The chain links TRBV7-2 to TRBJ2-3; 7 nucleotides match TRBD2. The J segment lost 3 bases and the V segment lost 9 bases, leaving 12 bases of the junction unmatched. Germline values: CDR1 SGHTA, CDR2 FQGNSA. The CDR3 sequence is 15 residues long. The CDR3 sequence: CASNRGVGMTDTQYF. CDR3 bases: TGTGCCAGTAACCGGGGGGTCGGTATGACAGATACGCAGTATTTT.

The sample holds one count of this clonotype. CDR3 region: CASSHSLQGNTGELFF. DNA of the CDR3: TGTGCCAGCAGCCACTCTTTGCAGGGGAACACCGGGGAGCTGTTTTTT. This chain uses TRBV7-9 with TRBJ2-2, with D possibly TRBD1 on 5 matching bases. CDR3 length: 16 amino acids. Germline assignment: CDR1 SEHNR and CDR2 FQNEAQ (reference sequence). Trimming took 5 bases from V and 1 from J, leaving 14 bases between them.

This clonotype was recorded many times. This chain uses TRBV4-3 with TRBJ2-2; TRBD2 is a possible D gene (5 bases). Germline V gene sequence: CDR1 LGHNA, CDR2 YSLEER. The CDR3 is 16 amino acids. Trimming left V 0 bases short and J 5 bases short, with 13 bases between. CDR3: CASSQDVQRTTGELFF. The CDR3 nucleotides read TGCGCCAGCAGCCAAGATGTTCAGCGGACGACCGGGGAGCTGTTTTTT.

This clonotype occurred many times. The chain is built from TRBV6-1 and TRBJ2-7; weak D call: TRBD1 (6 bases). The V end lost 8 bases, the J end lost 3 bases, and 17 bases lay between the germline ends. The CDR3 spans 14 residues. Germline CDR1 MNHNS, CDR2 SASEGT. CDR3 in DNA: TGTGCCAGCTCAAAGGGACAAGGTATCTACGAGCAGTACTTC. Translating gives CASSKGQGIYEQYF.

This rearrangement joins TRBV7-2 to TRBJ2-7, with 7 bases that match TRBD2. This CDR3 comprises 14 residues. Trimming took 5 bases from V and 7 from J; bases not matched to a gene: 11. The germline CDR1 and CDR2 sequences are SGHTA and FQGNSA. The CDR3 protein is CASSGGTTFQEQYF. As DNA, the CDR3 is TGTGCCAGCAGCGGTGGGACTACATTTCAAGAGCAGTACTTC.

This clonotype was counted at least ten times. V usage is TRBV29-1 and J usage is TRBJ2-1; TRBD2 agrees at 8 bases. J lost 12 bases, V lost 2 bases, and 3 bases had no gene match. This CDR3 is 11 amino acids long. CDR1 and CDR2 from the germline V gene are SQVTM and ANQGSEA. The chain's CDR3 is CSVELLAVQFF. Written as DNA, the CDR3 is TGCAGCGTTGAACTACTAGCGGTGCAGTTCTTC.